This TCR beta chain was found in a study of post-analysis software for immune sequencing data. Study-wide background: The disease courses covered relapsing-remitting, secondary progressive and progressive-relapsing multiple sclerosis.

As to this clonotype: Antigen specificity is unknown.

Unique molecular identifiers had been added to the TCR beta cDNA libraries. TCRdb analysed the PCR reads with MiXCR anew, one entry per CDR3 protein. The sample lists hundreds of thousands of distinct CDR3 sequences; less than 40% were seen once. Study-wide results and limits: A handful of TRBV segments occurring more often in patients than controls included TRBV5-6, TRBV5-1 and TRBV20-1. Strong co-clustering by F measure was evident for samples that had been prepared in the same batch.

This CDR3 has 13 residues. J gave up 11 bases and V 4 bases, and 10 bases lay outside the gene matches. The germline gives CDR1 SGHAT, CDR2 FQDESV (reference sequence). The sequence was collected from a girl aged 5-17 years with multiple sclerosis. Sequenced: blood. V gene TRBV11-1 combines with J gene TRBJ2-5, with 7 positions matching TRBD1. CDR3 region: CASSSRDSGEQYF. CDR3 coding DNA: TGTGCCAGCAGCTCCCGGGACAGTGGTGAGCAGTACTTC.